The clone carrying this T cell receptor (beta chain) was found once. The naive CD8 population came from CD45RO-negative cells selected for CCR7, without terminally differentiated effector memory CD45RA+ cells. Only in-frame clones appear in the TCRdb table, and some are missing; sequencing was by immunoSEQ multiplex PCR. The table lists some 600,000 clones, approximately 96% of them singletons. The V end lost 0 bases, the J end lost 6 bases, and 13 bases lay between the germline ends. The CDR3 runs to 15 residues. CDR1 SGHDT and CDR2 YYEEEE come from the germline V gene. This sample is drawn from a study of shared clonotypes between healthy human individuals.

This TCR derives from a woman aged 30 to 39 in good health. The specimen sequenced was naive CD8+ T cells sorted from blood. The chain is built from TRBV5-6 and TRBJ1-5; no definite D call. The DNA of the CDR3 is TGTGCCAGCAGCTTGGGTCTGGGGTCGGGTCAGCCCCAGCATTTT. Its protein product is CASSLGLGSGQPQHF.